These 15 T cell receptor beta chains were all obtained from the same sample, sequenced in a study of blood T cell repertoires in COVID-19. Sequencing used immunoSEQ multiplex PCR; TCRdb keeps in-frame clones, though not all of them. This sample has around 240,000 clones, with 75% to 90% found just once. Material: PBMCs or T cells enriched from blood (not recorded which). These receptors were obtained from a woman aged 45-65 years who had recovered from COVID-19.

This clone has only one observation. The chain is built from TRBV12-3 or TRBV12-4 and TRBJ2-1; possible D gene TRBD1, 6 bases. V lost 2 bases and J lost 7, with 9 bases in between. The length of the CDR3 is 13 residues. CDR3 nucleotide sequence: TGTGCCAGCAGTTTAATCAGGGGTAATGAGCAGTTCTTC. Translating gives CASSLIRGNEQFF.

This rearrangement joins TRBV5-4 to TRBJ2-7; 7 bases fit TRBD1. The CDR3 extends over 14 amino acids. The germline gives CDR1 SGHNT, CDR2 YYREEE (reference sequence). Trimming removed 5 bases from V and 2 bases from J; junction bases left unmatched: 7. This CDR3 is CASSTQGVAYEQYF. The DNA for the CDR3 is TGTGCCAGCAGTACTCAGGGGGTCGCCTACGAGCAGTACTTC.

The genes are TRBV27 and TRBJ2-7, with D possibly TRBD1 on 6 matching bases. Germline CDR1 and CDR2: MNHEY and SMNVEV (reference sequence). V was trimmed by 4 bases and J by 1 base, leaving 14 bases between them. The CDR3 is 15 residues long. CDR3 DNA sequence: TGTGCCAGCAGTTGGACAGCCTCTAGTTCCTACGAGCAGTACTTC. Translated: CASSWTASSSYEQYF.

The chain recombines TRBV7-6 with TRBJ2-7, with 10 bases lining up with TRBD2. Trimming cost V 5 bases and J 5 bases; bases outside gene matches: 9. The CDR3 has 15 residues. The germline V gene encodes CDR1 SGHVS and CDR2 FNYEAQ. CDR3 DNA: TGTGCCAGCAGCCCCCTTACTAGCGGGATGAACGAGCAGTACTTC. It codes for CASSPLTSGMNEQYF.

The V gene is TRBV5-1, the J gene TRBJ2-1; a possible D gene is TRBD1 (7 bases). CDR1 and CDR2 from the germline V gene are SGHRS and YFSETQ. The germline V and J ends were trimmed by 5 bases and 10 bases, with 13 bases remaining between them. The CDR3 extends over 12 amino acids. The CDR3 coding sequence is TGCGCCAGCAGGGAGGGGGCCGGGGAGCAGTTCTTC. Translated: CASREGAGEQFF.

The rearrangement joins TRBV4-1 to TRBJ2-7; the D is unclear. V dropped 3 bases and J dropped 4 bases, with 22 bases sitting between them. CDR3 size: 17 residues. Per germline, CDR1 MGHRA and CDR2 YSYEKL. The CDR3 loop is CASSHVLSRDSMYEQYF. The CDR3 DNA reads TGCGCCAGCAGCCACGTACTGAGCCGAGATTCAATGTACGAGCAGTACTTC.

This chain connects TRBV21-1 to TRBJ1-5. TRBV21-1 is a pseudogene. This CDR3 comprises 15 residues. CDR3 sequence (DNA): TGTGCCACCATCCCCCGGGGTTGGGTCAATCAGCCCCAGCATTTT. This gives the protein CATIPRGWVNQPQHF.

The rearrangement links TRBV18 to TRBJ2-5; 7 nucleotides line up with TRBD1. The CDR3 runs 14 residues. The germline gives CDR1 KGHSH, CDR2 LQKENI. J was trimmed by 2 bases and V by 3 bases; bases with no gene match: 3. The CDR3 coding sequence is TGTGCCAGCTCACCCAGACAGGGTCAAGAGACCCAGTACTTC. It specifies CASSPRQGQETQYF.

This rearrangement joins TRBV5-5 to TRBJ2-6, with TRBD1 as a possible D gene (5 bases). The CDR3 has 16 amino acids. Germline CDR1 is SGHKS and CDR2 is YYEKEE (reference sequence). The V gene lost 0 bases and the J gene lost 1 base, with 8 bases spanning the gap. The CDR3 protein is CASSLAPGSGANVLTF. The CDR3 DNA is TGTGCCAGCAGCTTGGCACCAGGGTCTGGGGCCAACGTCCTGACTTTC.

The chain combines TRBV6-5 with TRBJ2-7; maybe TRBD1 (6 bases). V was clipped by 6 bases and J by 0 bases, with 15 bases between them. Germline CDR1 and CDR2: MNHEY and SVGAGI. The CDR3 has 15 residues. CDR3 nucleotides: TGTGCCAGCAGACCTGACAGGTCCGTCTCCTACGAGCAGTACTTC. This encodes CASRPDRSVSYEQYF.

The J gene is TRBJ2-5, the V gene TRBV5-1, with 7 bases matching TRBD1. CDR1 and CDR2 from the germline V gene are SGHRS and YFSETQ. The CDR3 spans 15 residues. With V trimmed by 0 bases and J by 3 bases, 5 bases remained unmatched. CDR3 residues: CASSLGQGLEETQYF. The CDR3 coding sequence is TGCGCCAGCAGCTTGGGACAGGGTCTAGAAGAGACCCAGTACTTC.

The chain has TRBV6-5 and TRBJ2-7; TRBD2 matches at 7 bases. V was clipped by 7 bases and J by 1 base; unmatched bases: 7. The CDR3 extends over 14 amino acids. The germline CDR1 and CDR2 sequences are MNHEY and SVGAGI. The CDR3 spells CASTTGGGSYEQYF. In DNA, the CDR3 is TGTGCCAGCACGACGGGGGGAGGATCCTACGAGCAGTACTTC.

The V call is TRBV4-2, the J call TRBJ1-3; no firm D call. Germline V gene sequence: CDR1 LGHNA, CDR2 YNFKEQ. V lost 4 bases and J lost 3, with 16 bases in between. CDR3 length: 16 residues. The CDR3 reads CASSPYFSKHGNTIYF. CDR3 coding DNA: TGTGCCAGCAGCCCCTACTTTTCGAAGCATGGAAACACCATATATTTT.

J is TRBJ2-1 and V is TRBV5-1; 10 nucleotides agree with TRBD2. Germline CDR1 reads SGHRS; CDR2 reads YFSETQ. The junction had 3 bases not matched to a gene; V was cut back by 0 bases and J by 6 bases. The CDR3 length is 15 residues. The CDR3 DNA reads as TGCGCCAGCAGCTTGGATCTAGCGGGAGTCAATGAGCAGTTCTTC. Translation gives CASSLDLAGVNEQFF.

The chain carries TRBV7-6 and TRBJ1-6, with 7 bases aligning to TRBD1. The CDR3 has 17 amino acids. With V trimmed by 1 base and J by 7 bases, 10 bases remained unmatched. The germline V gene encodes CDR1 SGHVS and CDR2 FNYEAQ. CDR3 protein: CASSLETLDRWNSPLHF. As DNA, the CDR3 is TGTGCCAGCAGCTTAGAAACCCTGGACAGGTGGAATTCACCCCTCCACTTT.